A single sample is the source of the 24 T cell receptor beta chains below, sequenced in a study of Ad26.COV2.S vaccination and SARS-CoV-2 variants. Stated treatment: about 20 received Ad26.COV2.S at low or high dose, single or two shots; 5 received placebo; per-sample allocation not given. Material that was analyzed had been drawn on day 63 after the first vaccine or placebo injection. TCRdb keeps only in-frame clones here, not all; method: immunoSEQ multiplex PCR. Of 300,000 to 400,000 clones in the sample, roughly 89% are singletons; the top ten hold approximately 5%. Sequencing used peripheral blood, obtained in a trial of Ad26.COV2.S vaccine versus placebo. These receptors originate from a person aged 18-60 years who received the Ad26.COV2.S COVID-19 vaccine or a placebo.

The V call is TRBV11-2, the J call TRBJ2-1, with 13 bases fitting TRBD2. With 7 bases clipped from V and 8 bases from J, the junction kept 11 bases outside the gene matches. This CDR3 is built from 16 residues. Germline CDR1 reads SGHAT; CDR2 reads FQNNGV. The CDR3, as DNA: TGTGCCAGCACCCTAGGGACTAGCGGGACGCACGATGAGCAGTTCTTC. Residues: CASTLGTSGTHDEQFF.

The chain is built from TRBV6-2 or TRBV6-3 and TRBJ2-1, with TRBD2 matching over 11 bases. This CDR3 comprises 15 residues. From germline, CDR1 is MNHEY and CDR2 SVGEGT. Trimming cost V 5 bases and J 8 bases; bases outside gene matches: 8. The CDR3, as DNA: TGTGCCAGCAGTCTAGTAGCGGGGGGGGCCTATGAGCAGTTCTTC. Translation gives CASSLVAGGAYEQFF.

This chain connects TRBV6-2 or TRBV6-3 to TRBJ2-7; D ambiguous. The CDR3 extends over 12 amino acids. Trimming took 6 bases from V and 4 from J, leaving 10 bases between them. Germline V CDR1 and CDR2: MNHEY, SVGEGT. CDR3: CASSPTEYEQYF. The CDR3 DNA sequence: TGTGCCAGCAGCCCAACAGAATACGAGCAGTACTTC.

This clone appeared once. V usage is TRBV6-4 and J usage is TRBJ1-5; 7 nucleotides agree with TRBD1. The J segment lost 5 bases and the V segment lost 6 bases, leaving 10 bases of the junction unmatched. The CDR3 has 15 residues. Germline CDR1 MRHNA, CDR2 SNTAGT. This chain's CDR3 is CASRGTTGNHQPQHF. The CDR3, as DNA: TGTGCCAGCAGGGGCACGACAGGGAATCATCAGCCCCAGCATTTT.

This rearrangement joins TRBV6-5 to TRBJ1-1; D is possibly TRBD1 (5 bases). The CDR3 is made up of 14 amino acids. Germline CDR1 and CDR2: MNHEY and SVGAGI. Trimming pared 8 bases from V and 3 bases from J, leaving 16 bases between. Here the CDR3 reads CASRSRGADTEAFF. CDR3 bases: TGTGCCAGCCGATCGCGAGGGGCGGACACTGAAGCTTTCTTT.

The chain combines TRBV30 with TRBJ2-2; TRBD1 matches 10 bases. Trimming at V came to 5 bases and at J to 4 bases, leaving 4 bases not matched to a gene. The CDR3 is 14 residues long. The germline V gene has CDR1 GTSNPN and CDR2 SVGIG (reference sequence). The CDR3 reads CAWDRGRGTGELFF. CDR3 coding DNA: TGTGCCTGGGACAGGGGGCGAGGCACCGGGGAGCTGTTTTTT. Filled out from reference TRBV30 and TRBJ2-2, the complete variable domain reads SQTIHQWPATLVQPVGSPLSLECTVEGTSNPNLYWYRQAAGRGLQLLFYSVGIGQISSEVPQNLSASRPQDRQFILSSKKLLLSDSGFYLCAWDRGRGTGELFFGEGSRLTVL.

This chain connects TRBV15 to TRBJ1-6; 8 nucleotides agree with TRBD1. This CDR3 has 15 residues. J lost 7 bases, V lost 5 bases, and 7 bases had no gene match. Germline V gives CDR1 LNHNV, CDR2 YYDKDF (reference sequence). The CDR3 coding sequence is TGTGCCACCAGCGACGGGACAGGCGGAAATTCACCCCTCCACTTT. Its protein product is CATSDGTGGNSPLHF.

The J gene is TRBJ1-1, the V gene TRBV28; possible D gene TRBD1, 6 bases. V lost 4 bases and J lost 5, with 14 bases in between. The CDR3 runs to 14 residues. Germline-derived CDR1 and CDR2 are MDHEN and SYDVKM. CDR3 in DNA: TGTGCCAGCAGTTGGGAAACAGGGTCAACTGAAGCTTTCTTT. It encodes CASSWETGSTEAFF.

This clone was seen only a few times. The gene calls are TRBV11-2 and TRBJ1-3; D gene uncertain. Germline CDR1 SGHAT, CDR2 FQNNGV. The CDR3 totals 15 residues. The germline V and J ends were trimmed by 4 bases and 2 bases, with 12 bases remaining between them. CDR3 bases: TGTGCCAGCAGCTCTATCTGGCGTACTGGAAACACCATATATTTT. It specifies CASSSIWRTGNTIYF.

The chain joins TRBV6-4 to TRBJ1-5; possible D gene TRBD1, 6 bases. The V gene's germline CDR1 is MRHNA and CDR2 SNTAGT. The length of the CDR3 is 13 residues. Deletions cut 2 bases from V and 7 bases from J, with 9 bases between. CDR3 DNA: TGTGCCAGCAGTGACAGGGGGTGGCAGCCCCAGCATTTT. It translates to CASSDRGWQPQHF.

This clone has just one count. This sequence joins TRBV5-5 and TRBJ2-3; D tentatively fits TRBD1 or TRBD2 (5 bases each). V lost 2 bases and J lost 4, with 11 bases in between. CDR1 SGHKS and CDR2 YYEKEE come from the germline V gene (reference sequence). The CDR3 consists of 14 residues. The CDR3 coding sequence is TGTGCCAGCAGCTTCCGGGGCCGGCCAGATACGCAGTATTTT. Protein: CASSFRGRPDTQYF.

The genes are TRBV28 and TRBJ2-7; D gene unclear. Trimming pared 4 bases from V and 5 bases from J, leaving 6 bases between. The CDR3 length is 11 residues. The germline V gene has CDR1 MDHEN and CDR2 SYDVKM. The CDR3 bases are TGTGCCAGCAGTTGGGTGGACGAGCAGTACTTC. Translated, it gives CASSWVDEQYF.

The chain uses TRBV5-4 and TRBJ1-1; TRBD1 is a possible D gene (5 bases). With 0 bases removed from V and 3 bases from J, the gap between germline ends came to 18 bases. Germline CDR1 and CDR2: SGHNT and YYREEE (reference sequence). The CDR3 contains 17 residues. In nucleotides, the CDR3 is TGTGCCAGCAGCTTGGCCCAGGGTGGTAAACGGGACACTGAAGCTTTCTTT. Its protein is CASSLAQGGKRDTEAFF.

CDR3 residues: CASSQIVGNTIYF. As DNA, the CDR3 is TGTGCCAGCAGCCAAATAGTTGGAAACACCATATATTTT. This sequence joins TRBV4-2 and TRBJ1-3; D is undetermined. With 2 bases removed from V and 3 bases from J, the gap between germline ends came to 5 bases. Germline V gene lookup returns CDR1 LGHNA and CDR2 YNFKEQ. This CDR3 region has 13 residues.

The gene calls are TRBV5-1 and TRBJ1-1; TRBD1 is a possible D gene (5 bases). CDR1 is SGHRS and CDR2 is YFSETQ in the germline V gene. The CDR3 length is 14 residues. V gave up 0 bases and J gave up 4 bases, with 10 bases separating them. CDR3 sequence: CASSLDPGFTEAFF. The CDR3 DNA is TGCGCCAGCAGCTTGGATCCAGGGTTCACTGAAGCTTTCTTT.

The genes are TRBV19 and TRBJ2-7; D tentatively fits TRBD1 or TRBD2 (5 bases each). With 5 bases removed from V and 1 base from J, the gap between germline ends came to 12 bases. The CDR3 loop spans 14 amino acids. CDR1 is LNHDA, CDR2 SQIVND, per germline (reference sequence). CDR3 in DNA: TGTGCCAGTAGTGCATCGGGACGGTCCTACGAGCAGTACTTC. This encodes CASSASGRSYEQYF.

This clone was counted only a few times. V usage is TRBV27 and J usage is TRBJ2-6; no reliable D call. V lost 0 bases, J lost 3 bases, and 0 bases lay in between. CDR1 MNHEY and CDR2 SMNVEV come from the germline V gene (reference sequence). The CDR3 extends over 13 amino acids. The chain's CDR3 is CASSLSGANVLTF. The CDR3 DNA reads as TGTGCCAGCAGTTTATCTGGGGCCAACGTCCTGACTTTC.

The sample holds one count of this clone. This rearrangement joins TRBV18 to TRBJ1-3, with D hard to call. The germline CDR1 and CDR2 sequences are KGHSH and LQKENI. This CDR3 spans 15 amino acids. Trimming pared 2 bases from V and 0 bases from J, leaving 8 bases between. In DNA form, the CDR3 reads TGTGCCAGCTCACCAACAGCAGACTCTGGAAACACCATATATTTT. It yields the protein CASSPTADSGNTIYF. Together with reference TRBV18 and TRBJ1-3, the CDR3 gives the full variable domain: NAGVMQNPRHLVRRRGQEARLRCSPMKGHSHVYWYRQLPEEGLKFMVYLQKENIIDESGMPKERFSAEFPKEGPSILRIQQVVRGDSAAYFCASSPTADSGNTIYFGEGSWLTVV.

The rearrangement joins TRBV6-6 to TRBJ1-3; 8 bases are a match to TRBD1. Germline V gene data show CDR1 as MNHNY and CDR2 as SVGAGI (reference sequence). The length of the CDR3 is 17 residues. The V gene end was trimmed by 5 bases and the J gene end by 0 bases; junction bases not matched to a gene: 9. CDR3 in amino acids: CASSLRGQDSSGNTIYF. As DNA, the CDR3 is TGTGCCAGCAGTCTGCGGGGACAGGACTCCTCTGGAAACACCATATATTTT.

The rearrangement uses TRBV7-9 and TRBJ2-3; D is perhaps TRBD1 (5 bases). CDR1 and CDR2 (germline): SEHNR, FQNEAQ (reference sequence). Trimming removed 1 base from V and 2 bases from J, with 10 bases in between. The CDR3 has 15 amino acids. CDR3 sequence: CASSLEGSITDTQYF. CDR3 sequence (DNA): TGTGCCAGCAGCTTAGAGGGGTCGATCACAGATACGCAGTATTTT.

CDR3 nucleotide sequence: TGTGCCAGCAGCGGATCGACAGGGTTCTATGGCTACACCTTC. Translated: CASSGSTGFYGYTF. The chain combines TRBV5-8 with TRBJ1-2; 7 nucleotides line up with TRBD1. Germline lookup yields CDR1 SGHTS and CDR2 YDEGEE. The CDR3 spans 14 residues. Losses at the gene ends were 4 bases for V and 4 bases for J; bases not matched to a gene: 7.

Note on this clone: Different DNA sequences within this sample yield the same CDR3. This chain uses TRBV18 with TRBJ2-7, with 7 bases identical to TRBD1. The V and J ends lost 3 bases and 4 bases, in that order; junction bases with no gene match: 3. This CDR3 has 13 amino acids. Germline CDR1 KGHSH, CDR2 LQKENI. CDR3: CASSPTGEYEQYF. As DNA, the CDR3 is TGTGCCAGCTCACCTACAGGGGAATACGAGCAGTACTTC.

The chain has TRBV2 and TRBJ2-7; 7 nucleotides align to TRBD1. J lost 3 bases, V lost 4 bases, and 9 bases had no gene match. The CDR3 extends over 15 amino acids. Germline V CDR1 and CDR2: SNHLY, FYNNEI. In DNA, the CDR3 is TGTGCCAGCAGTGTTCCGACAGGGAATTTCTACGAGCAGTACTTC. As protein: CASSVPTGNFYEQYF.

The J gene is TRBJ1-3, the V gene TRBV5-6; D gene ambiguous. CDR3 length equals 16 residues. Trimming shortened V by 4 bases and J by 0 bases, and 14 bases separated the two germline ends. Germline CDR1 is SGHDT and CDR2 is YYEEEE. DNA for the CDR3: TGTGCCAGCAGCCTCGGTAGGATGTACTCTGGAAACACCATATATTTT. This encodes CASSLGRMYSGNTIYF. The full variable domain, rest sourced from reference TRBV5-6 and TRBJ1-3, is DAGVTQSPTHLIKTRGQQVTLRCSPKSGHDTVSWYQQALGQGPQFIFQYYEEEERQRGNFPDRFSGHQFPNYSSELNVNALLLGDSALYLCASSLGRMYSGNTIYFGEGSWLTVV.